The 25 T cell receptor beta chains presented below share a single source sample, sequenced in a study of T cell responses to AZD1222 COVID-19 vaccine. Measured with immunoSEQ multiplex PCR; TCRdb has only the in-frame clones, and not every one. This table has about 67,000 clones, about 80% appearing once. The material sequenced was peripheral blood, taken 28 days after the second AZD1222 dose. The receptors here all came from an adult who received the AZD1222 COVID-19 vaccine.

The rearrangement joins TRBV19 to TRBJ1-6, with D unclear. The V and J ends lost 8 bases and 3 bases respectively, with 14 bases between them. Germline CDR1 is LNHDA and CDR2 is SQIVND (reference sequence). This CDR3 comprises 15 residues. Written as DNA, the CDR3 is TGTGCCAGTGCCATCGCCGACCTCTATAATTCACCCCTCCACTTT. Amino acids: CASAIADLYNSPLHF.

V is TRBV4-2 and J is TRBJ1-1, with unresolved D. V dropped 1 base and J dropped 7 bases, with 13 bases sitting between them. CDR3 length: 14 amino acids. Germline V gene sequence: CDR1 LGHNA, CDR2 YNFKEQ. CDR3 sequence reads: CASSQGQGLSEAFF. Here the CDR3 DNA reads TGTGCCAGCAGCCAAGGTCAAGGACTAAGTGAAGCTTTCTTT.

V and J are TRBV29-1 and TRBJ1-1; D may be TRBD1 (5 bases). This CDR3 has 15 amino acids. CDR1 and CDR2 from the germline V gene are SQVTM and ANQGSEA. V lost 7 bases and J 0 bases, leaving 18 bases between the germline ends. The CDR3 coding sequence is TGCAGCGCCCGGGACGGCTGGGGGATGAACACTGAAGCTTTCTTT. Protein sequence: CSARDGWGMNTEAFF.

The chain recombines TRBV30 with TRBJ1-5, with D perhaps matching TRBD1 (6 bases). The CDR3 covers 16 residues. Trimming pared 4 bases from V and 3 bases from J, leaving 19 bases between. Germline-derived CDR1 and CDR2 are GTSNPN and SVGIG (reference sequence). DNA for the CDR3: TGTGCCTGGACCGATGAACAGACAGGATTCAATCAGCCCCAGCATTTT. Translating gives CAWTDEQTGFNQPQHF.

V is TRBV24-1 and J is TRBJ2-7, with unresolved D. This CDR3 has 13 residues. V shed 5 bases and J shed 1 base, with 8 bases lying between them. The germline V gene has CDR1 KGHDR and CDR2 SFDVKD. CDR3 DNA: TGTGCCACCAGTGTAGGCAGTTCCTACGAGCAGTACTTC. Protein product: CATSVGSSYEQYF.

The chain links TRBV11-3 to TRBJ1-6, with 8 bases identical to TRBD1. The CDR3 runs to 15 residues. Unmatched junction bases numbered 2, after V lost 1 base and J lost 6 bases. CDR1 SGHNT and CDR2 YENEEA come from the germline V gene. This CDR3 reads CASSLGRGPNSPLHF. In DNA form, the CDR3 reads TGTGCCAGCAGCTTAGGCAGGGGGCCTAATTCACCCCTCCACTTT.

CDR3 DNA: TGTGCCAGTAGTTCCGGGACAGTTAACGTCCTGACTTTC. It yields the protein CASSSGTVNVLTF. V and J are TRBV19 and TRBJ2-6, with 7 bases fitting TRBD1. Trimming at V came to 5 bases and at J to 10 bases, leaving 5 bases not matched to a gene. Germline CDR1 and CDR2: LNHDA and SQIVND (reference sequence). The CDR3 is 13 amino acids.

The chain combines TRBV19 with TRBJ1-6; D may be TRBD1 (5 bases). Germline CDR1 LNHDA, CDR2 SQIVND (reference sequence). Trimming removed 2 bases at V and 8 bases at J, with 10 bases between. The CDR3 loop spans 14 amino acids. This CDR3 is CASSILQAYSPLHF. The CDR3 nucleotides are TGTGCCAGTAGTATACTACAGGCTTATTCACCCCTCCACTTT.

The chain uses TRBV30 and TRBJ2-7; either TRBD1 or TRBD2 may fit D (5 bases each). This CDR3 has 13 amino acids. The V end was cut by 1 base, the J end by 2 bases, with 9 bases between. Germline CDR1 is GTSNPN and CDR2 is SVGIG (reference sequence). CDR3 DNA: TGTGCCTGGAGTGCAGTGGGACCCTACGAGCAGTACTTC. This translates into CAWSAVGPYEQYF.

The V call is TRBV19, the J call TRBJ2-5; either TRBD1 or TRBD2 may fit D (5 bases each). V lost 11 bases and J 1 base, leaving 14 bases between the germline ends. The germline CDR1 and CDR2 sequences are LNHDA and SQIVND (reference sequence). This CDR3 spans 13 amino acids. The CDR3, as DNA: TGTGCCCCCGGTCCGGGACCCCAAGAGACCCAGTACTTC. Translation gives CAPGPGPQETQYF.

About this clone itself: One junction end disagrees with the germline gene, perhaps due to a read error. The rearrangement links TRBV5-6 to TRBJ2-2; D is uncertain. This CDR3 has 12 residues. Germline V gene sequence: CDR1 SGHDT, CDR2 YYEEEE. This chain's CDR3 is CASSLQTVELFF. In DNA, the CDR3 is TGTGCCAGCAGCTTGCAGACCGTGGAGCTGTTTTTT. The full variable domain, completed using reference TRBV5-6 and TRBJ2-2, is DAGVTQSPTHLIKTRGQQVTLRCSPKSGHDTVSWYQQALGQGPQFIFQYYEEEERQRGNFPDRFSGHQFPNYSSELNVNALLLGDSALYLCASSLQTVELFFGEGSRLTVL.

The chain employs TRBV3-1 (or the pseudogene TRBV3-2) and TRBJ2-3; D remains ambiguous. Germline CDR1 is LGHDT and CDR2 is YNNKEL (reference sequence). Trimming left V 1 base short and J 7 bases short, with 18 bases between. The CDR3 consists of 16 residues. In nucleotides, the CDR3 is TGTGCCAGCAGCCAAGGTGGGGTAGCCGGGTATTATACGCAGTATTTT. Amino acids: CASSQGGVAGYYTQYF.

This clone was observed a single time. The chain couples TRBV6-2 or TRBV6-3 to TRBJ2-2, with D perhaps assigned TRBD1 or TRBD2 (5 bases each). V lost 5 bases and J 5 bases, leaving 12 bases between the germline ends. Germline lookup yields CDR1 MNHEY and CDR2 SVGEGT. The CDR3 covers 14 residues. The CDR3: CASSLRGRTGELFF. CDR3 in DNA: TGTGCCAGCAGTCTGAGGGGTAGGACCGGGGAGCTGTTTTTT.

This chain's CDR3 is CASSPSEGNTIYF. The CDR3 DNA reads as TGTGCCAGCAGCCCCTCTGAAGGAAACACCATATATTTT. The rearrangement links TRBV3-1 (or the pseudogene TRBV3-2) to TRBJ1-3; D gene unclear. The germline CDR1 and CDR2 sequences are LGHDT and YNNKEL (reference sequence). The CDR3 is 13 amino acids. V lost 4 bases and J 4 bases, leaving 8 bases between the germline ends.

The chain links TRBV2 to TRBJ1-2; D possibly corresponds to TRBD1 (6 bases). Germline V gene sequence: CDR1 SNHLY, CDR2 FYNNEI. The CDR3 consists of 10 residues. V shed 7 bases and J shed 12 bases, with 12 bases lying between them. In nucleotides, the CDR3 is TGTGCCAGCATAAACAGGGCTCACACCTTC. The encoded protein is CASINRAHTF. Complete variable domain (other parts from reference TRBV2 and TRBJ1-2): EPEVTQTPSHQVTQMGQEVILRCVPISNHLYFYWYRQILGQKVEFLVSFYNNEISEKSEIFDDQFSVERPDGSNFTLKIRSTKLEDSAMYFCASINRAHTFGSGTRLTVV.

This clone occurred a few times. The chain combines TRBV25-1 with TRBJ1-6; TRBD1 might be the D (5 bases). Germline V gene sequence: CDR1 MGHDK, CDR2 SYGVNS. The V and J ends lost 3 bases and 3 bases respectively, with 15 bases between them. The CDR3 length is 17 residues. As DNA, the CDR3 is TGTGCCAGCAGTGATACGACAGCGGGGATCTATAATTCACCCCTCCACTTT. Residues: CASSDTTAGIYNSPLHF.

The chain is built from TRBV4-1 and TRBJ1-5, with D uncertain. The CDR3 is 15 amino acids. Germline-derived CDR1 and CDR2 are MGHRA and YSYEKL. Trimming took off 1 base at V and 3 bases at J, with 10 bases between the two ends. The CDR3: CASSQGAAINQPQHF. Here the CDR3 DNA reads TGCGCCAGCAGCCAAGGGGCAGCCATCAATCAGCCCCAGCATTTT.

This chain connects TRBV5-1 to TRBJ2-2; TRBD2 matches 8 bases. The CDR3 length is 16 residues. V lost 0 bases to trimming and J lost 5 bases; unmatched junction nucleotides: 6. Germline V CDR1 and CDR2: SGHRS, YFSETQ. CDR3 residues: CASSLAGLAGTGELFF. For the CDR3, the DNA is TGCGCCAGCAGCTTGGCCGGGTTAGCGGGGACCGGGGAGCTGTTTTTT.

This clone was detected a few times. The chain combines TRBV7-2 with TRBJ2-5, with 9 bases aligning to TRBD2. With V trimmed by 3 bases and J by 2 bases, 13 bases remained unmatched. Germline V gene lookup returns CDR1 SGHTA and CDR2 FQGNSA. The CDR3 extends over 18 amino acids. CDR3 sequence reads: CASSFTLGSGGPQETQYF. The CDR3 region has the DNA TGTGCCAGCAGCTTTACCCTGGGGAGCGGGGGGCCACAAGAGACCCAGTACTTC.

The rearrangement uses TRBV4-3 and TRBJ1-1, with D uncertain. The CDR3 is 14 amino acids. Germline CDR1 LGHNA, CDR2 YSLEER. The V and J ends lost 4 bases and 2 bases respectively, with 11 bases between them. CDR3 sequence reads: CASSPSVRNTEAFF. CDR3 nucleotides: TGCGCCAGCAGCCCGTCTGTCAGAAACACTGAAGCTTTCTTT.

This clone rates as large. The chain carries TRBV2 and TRBJ1-6; TRBD1 aligns across 8 bases. CDR3 length: 15 amino acids. Germline lookup yields CDR1 SNHLY and CDR2 FYNNEI. Trimming removed 1 base from V and 8 bases from J; junction bases left unmatched: 4. The CDR3 bases are TGTGCCAGCAGTGAAGTGGCAGGGGGCTATTCACCCCTCCACTTT. Protein sequence: CASSEVAGGYSPLHF.

This rearrangement joins TRBV7-8 to TRBJ2-7, with TRBD2 as a possible D gene (6 bases). Germline V CDR1 and CDR2: SGHVS, FQNEAQ. The V end lost 5 bases, the J end lost 4 bases, and 12 bases lay between the germline ends. The CDR3 consists of 13 residues. In nucleotides, the CDR3 is TGTGCCAGCAGCCCCGGAGGGAGTTACGAGCAGTACTTC. Translated: CASSPGGSYEQYF. Filled out from reference TRBV7-8 and TRBJ2-7, the complete variable domain reads GAGVSQSPRYKVAKRGQDVALRCDPISGHVSLFWYQQALGQGPEFLTYFQNEAQLDKSGLPSDRFFAERPEGSVSTLKIQRTQQEDSAVYLCASSPGGSYEQYFGPGTRLTVT.

The chain links TRBV7-2 to TRBJ1-2, with no clear D. The length of the CDR3 is 14 residues. V was pared by 5 bases and J by 2 bases, with 12 bases between. Germline CDR1 is SGHTA and CDR2 is FQGNSA. CDR3 sequence reads: CASSPQDGNYGYTF. Written as DNA, the CDR3 is TGTGCCAGCAGCCCCCAGGACGGGAACTATGGCTACACCTTC.

The J gene is TRBJ2-3, the V gene TRBV20-1, with TRBD1 identical over 7 bases. With V trimmed by 3 bases and J by 0 bases, 6 bases remained unmatched. CDR3 size: 15 residues. Germline V lookup: CDR1 DFQATT, CDR2 SNEGSKA (reference sequence). The CDR3 loop is CSASRDSPSTDTQYF. In DNA, the CDR3 is TGCAGTGCTAGTCGGGACAGTCCTAGCACAGATACGCAGTATTTT.

The sample holds one count of this clone. The V call is TRBV19, the J call TRBJ2-5, with no clear D. V lost 6 bases, J lost 4 bases, and 6 bases lay in between. The CDR3 has 11 amino acids. Germline CDR1 is LNHDA and CDR2 is SQIVND (reference sequence). This CDR3 is CASRIGETQYF. The CDR3 coding sequence is TGTGCCAGTAGAATCGGAGAGACCCAGTACTTC.